The 16 T cell receptor beta chains reported below all come from one sample, sequenced in a study of cytomegalovirus exposure and HLA in healthy donors. PCR used 60 Vbeta primers and 13 Jbeta primers. Generated by immunoSEQ multiplex PCR, the TCRdb table keeps only in-frame clones and is missing some. The sample yields around 120,000 clones, 70% to 80% seen once. The sequencing sample was made of PBMCs. These TCRs come from a man under 40 in good health and CMV-seronegative.

The V call is TRBV4-1, the J call TRBJ2-7, with TRBD2 matching 11 bases. Germline assignment: CDR1 MGHRA and CDR2 YSYEKL. CDR3 length: 16 residues. V dropped 0 bases and J dropped 0; count of bases not matched to a gene: 1. The CDR3 bases are TGCGCCAGCAGCCAAGATACTAGCGGGGGCTCCTACGAGCAGTACTTC. This sequence encodes CASSQDTSGGSYEQYF.

This clone came up once. The V gene is TRBV5-6, the J gene TRBJ2-3, with a tentative D call TRBD2 (5 bases). CDR1 and CDR2 from the germline V gene are SGHDT and YYEEEE. V lost 3 bases and J 2 bases, leaving 16 bases between the germline ends. The CDR3 totals 16 residues. CDR3: CASSSEGLGITDTQYF. The CDR3 region has the DNA TGTGCCAGCAGCTCCGAGGGCCTAGGTATCACAGATACGCAGTATTTT. Using reference TRBV5-6 and TRBJ2-3 for the parts outside the CDR3, the full variable domain is DAGVTQSPTHLIKTRGQQVTLRCSPKSGHDTVSWYQQALGQGPQFIFQYYEEEERQRGNFPDRFSGHQFPNYSSELNVNALLLGDSALYLCASSSEGLGITDTQYFGPGTRLTVL.

V usage is TRBV9 and J usage is TRBJ1-4; maybe TRBD1 (5 bases). CDR3 length equals 14 residues. Trimming removed 0 bases from V and 8 bases from J, with 11 bases in between. Germline CDR1 is SGDLS and CDR2 is YYNGEE. The CDR3 here is CASSVAQGREKLFF. CDR3 coding DNA: TGTGCCAGCAGCGTAGCCCAGGGTAGGGAAAAACTGTTTTTT.

The chain has TRBV25-1 and TRBJ2-3; D is ambiguous. The CDR3 is 11 residues long. V was cut by 5 bases and J by 3 bases, with 3 bases left in between. Germline values: CDR1 MGHDK, CDR2 SYGVNS. The DNA of the CDR3 is TGTGCCAGCAGTCTAACAGATACGCAGTATTTT. Encoded protein: CASSLTDTQYF.

The chain couples TRBV30 to TRBJ1-1, with TRBD1 matching 11 bases. CDR3 size: 14 residues. In germline, CDR1 is GTSNPN, CDR2 SVGIG (reference sequence). Losses at the gene ends were 5 bases for V and 5 bases for J; bases not matched to a gene: 7. The CDR3 protein is CAWGAGQGGTEAFF. The DNA of the CDR3 is TGTGCCTGGGGGGCGGGACAGGGGGGAACTGAAGCTTTCTTT.

The CDR3 DNA reads as TGTGCCAGCAGTTACTTACAGGGGAGCTCTGAAGCTTTCTTT. This gives the protein CASSYLQGSSEAFF. The chain joins TRBV6-5 to TRBJ1-1; TRBD1 agrees at 7 bases. Germline CDR1 is MNHEY and CDR2 is SVGAGI. There are 14 residues in the CDR3. V lost 1 base, J lost 6 bases, and 5 bases stayed unmatched.

The gene calls are TRBV10-3 and TRBJ1-2; D uncertain. Per the germline V gene, CDR1 is ENHRY and CDR2 is SYGVKD. The germline V and J ends were trimmed by 0 bases and 6 bases, with 11 bases remaining between them. CDR3 length: 14 amino acids. The CDR3 spells CAISESGEANGYTF. The CDR3 nucleotides read TGTGCCATCAGTGAGTCAGGAGAGGCGAATGGCTACACCTTC.

The V and J genes are TRBV6-5 and TRBJ1-2; 7 bases map to TRBD1. Germline loops: CDR1 MNHEY, CDR2 SVGAGI. With 6 bases clipped from V and 4 bases from J, the junction kept 5 bases outside the gene matches. This CDR3 is 13 amino acids long. For the CDR3, the DNA is TGTGCCAGCAGACCGGGACAGCCCTATGGCTACACCTTC. This sequence encodes CASRPGQPYGYTF.

The V call is TRBV5-1, the J call TRBJ2-7; maybe TRBD1 (6 bases). Germline loops: CDR1 SGHRS, CDR2 YFSETQ. V was trimmed by 3 bases and J by 3 bases, leaving 25 bases between them. CDR3 length: 18 amino acids. The CDR3 sequence is CASSWGTGMVGRSYEQYF. The DNA of the CDR3 is TGCGCCAGCAGCTGGGGAACAGGGATGGTTGGGAGAAGCTACGAGCAGTACTTC.

The chain carries TRBV10-3 and TRBJ2-1; 14 bases map to TRBD2. The CDR3 length is 15 residues. With 8 bases clipped from V and 5 bases from J, the junction kept 5 bases outside the gene matches. Per germline, CDR1 ENHRY and CDR2 SYGVKD. The CDR3 loop is CAIGPGLAGDNEQFF. The DNA of the CDR3 is TGTGCCATCGGACCGGGACTAGCGGGGGACAATGAGCAGTTCTTC.

The chain uses TRBV9 and TRBJ2-5, with 9 positions matching TRBD1. Germline lookup yields CDR1 SGDLS and CDR2 YYNGEE. Trimming removed 4 bases from V and 5 bases from J; junction bases left unmatched: 6. The CDR3 runs to 14 residues. CDR3 nucleotide sequence: TGTGCCAGCAGCAGGGGACAGGGAACCGAGACCCAGTACTTC. Residues: CASSRGQGTETQYF.

CDR3 bases: TGTGCCAGCAGATCGACAGGGGCCGCGGTGGTCATGGCTTTCTTT. Translated, it gives CASRSTGAAVVMAFF. The chain carries TRBV28 and TRBJ1-1; 8 bases are shared with TRBD1. The CDR3 loop spans 15 amino acids. Germline V gene sequence: CDR1 MDHEN, CDR2 SYDVKM. J gave up 11 bases and V 6 bases, and 17 bases lay outside the gene matches.

The chain has TRBV9 and TRBJ1-3; D gene ambiguous. V was trimmed by 1 base and J by 3 bases, leaving 11 bases between them. Germline V gives CDR1 SGDLS, CDR2 YYNGEE. The CDR3 is 15 amino acids. CDR3 region: CASSVSGSGGNTIYF. The CDR3 DNA is TGTGCCAGCAGCGTATCCGGGTCGGGTGGAAACACCATATATTTT.

The chain couples TRBV7-2 to TRBJ2-5; 11 bases align to TRBD2. CDR3 length equals 15 residues. Trimming at V came to 3 bases and at J to 4 bases, leaving 4 bases not matched to a gene. Germline V CDR1 and CDR2: SGHTA, FQGNSA. In nucleotides, the CDR3 is TGTGCCAGCAGCTTTAGCGGGGGGGCAGGAGAGACCCAGTACTTC. Translated: CASSFSGGAGETQYF.

The chain joins TRBV4-1 to TRBJ1-4; TRBD1 matches 11 bases. The trim removed 1 base at V and 11 bases at J, leaving 9 bases unmatched. The CDR3 covers 16 residues. Germline V gene lookup returns CDR1 MGHRA and CDR2 YSYEKL. As DNA, the CDR3 is TGCGCCAGCAGCCAAGCTTGGACAGGGGGCTGGAGTAAACTGTTTTTT. Amino acids: CASSQAWTGGWSKLFF.

The chain couples TRBV5-1 to TRBJ2-5; TRBD2 matches 7 bases. The trim removed 0 bases at V and 0 bases at J, leaving 8 bases unmatched. The V gene's germline CDR1 is SGHRS and CDR2 YFSETQ. The CDR3 covers 17 residues. The CDR3 DNA reads TGCGCCAGCAGCTTGGCCTGGGAGGGCACCGACCAAGAGACCCAGTACTTC. Translation: CASSLAWEGTDQETQYF.